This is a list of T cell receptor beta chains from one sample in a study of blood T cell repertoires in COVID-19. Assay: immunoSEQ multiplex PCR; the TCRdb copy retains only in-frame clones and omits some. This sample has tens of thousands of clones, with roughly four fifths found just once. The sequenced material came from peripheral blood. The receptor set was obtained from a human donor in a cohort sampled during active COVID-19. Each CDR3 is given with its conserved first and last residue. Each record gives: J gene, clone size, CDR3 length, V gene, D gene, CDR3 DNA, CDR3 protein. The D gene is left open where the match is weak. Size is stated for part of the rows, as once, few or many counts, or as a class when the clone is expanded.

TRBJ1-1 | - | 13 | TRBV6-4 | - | TGTGCCAGCAGTGAAGGTTGGGGGCTTGAAGCTTTCTTT | CASSEGWGLEAFF
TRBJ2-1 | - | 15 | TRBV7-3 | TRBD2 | TGTGCCAGCAGCTTAGAAGCGGGGGGATGGAATGAGCAGTTCTTC | CASSLEAGGWNEQFF
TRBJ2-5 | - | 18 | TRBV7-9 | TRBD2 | TGTGCCAGCAGCTTAACCCCTGGGGATTGGCGGGGGGTAGAGACCCAGTACTTC | CASSLTPGDWRGVETQYF
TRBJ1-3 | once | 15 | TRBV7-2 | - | TGTGCCAGCAGCCCTGGGGGGAATCCTGGAAACACCATATATTTT | CASSPGGNPGNTIYF
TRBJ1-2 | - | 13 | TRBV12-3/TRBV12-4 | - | TGTGCCAGCAGTCATCAGGGAAACTATGGCTACACCTTC | CASSHQGNYGYTF
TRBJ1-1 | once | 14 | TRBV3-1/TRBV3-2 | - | TGTGCCAGCAGCCAGGGAGGGGTCAGGGGTGAAGCTTTCTTT | CASSQGGVRGEAFF
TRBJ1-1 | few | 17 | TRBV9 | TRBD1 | TGTGCCAGCAGCGCACCCGGGACAGGGGGGGTGGACACTGAAGCTTTCTTT | CASSAPGTGGVDTEAFF
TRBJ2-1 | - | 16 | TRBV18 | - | TGTGCCAGCTCACCGCGAGATAAACAGGGTTTTGATGAGCAGTTCTTC | CASSPRDKQGFDEQFF
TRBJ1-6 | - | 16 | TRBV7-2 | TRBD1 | TGTGCCAGCAGCTTAGTGTCAGGGGGCGTAGGTTCACCCCTCCACTTT | CASSLVSGGVGSPLHF
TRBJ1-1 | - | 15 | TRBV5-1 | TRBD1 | TGCGCCAGCAGCTTGTACACAGGGGTCAACACTGAAGCTTTCTTT | CASSLYTGVNTEAFF
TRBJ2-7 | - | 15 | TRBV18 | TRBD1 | TGTGCCAGCGCCCCGGGACAGAGCCAAGCCTACGAGCAGTACTTC | CASAPGQSQAYEQYF
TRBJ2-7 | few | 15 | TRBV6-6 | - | TGTGCCAGCAGCCCCCCCGCGATAGCGGACTACGAGCAGTACTTC | CASSPPAIADYEQYF
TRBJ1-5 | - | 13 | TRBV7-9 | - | TGTGCCAGCAGCTCAATAGAGAATCAGCCCCAGCATTTT | CASSSIENQPQHF
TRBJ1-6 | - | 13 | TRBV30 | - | TGTGCCTGGAGTGACAAGGGGATTTCACCCCTCCACTTT | CAWSDKGISPLHF
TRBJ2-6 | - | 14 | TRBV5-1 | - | TGCGCCAGCAAGGAGGGTTCTGGGGCCAACGTCCTGACTTTC | CASKEGSGANVLTF
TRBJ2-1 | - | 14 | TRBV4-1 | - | TGCGCCAGCAGCCAAACGACAGGAGACGGAAAGGGTATCTTC | CASSQTTGDGKGIF
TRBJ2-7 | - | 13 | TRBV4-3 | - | TGCGCCAGCAGCGTCGGGTATGGCTACGAGCAGTACTTC | CASSVGYGYEQYF
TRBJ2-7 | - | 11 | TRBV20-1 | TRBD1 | TGCAGGGGGGAACAGGGGGTAGAGCAGTACTTC | CRGEQGVEQYF